This T cell receptor (beta chain) was recorded in a study of OX40 agonist ivuxolimab in advanced cancers. This clone was recorded only once. Its specificity is unknown. Blood sampling took place at baseline, cycle 4 day 1, and cycle 7 day 1. General study results and limits: At 0.1 to 3.0 mg/kg and by week 6, clonal expansion occurred in CD4+ and CD8+ blood T cells. Patients with a partial response at 0.1-3.0 mg/kg had among the lowest clonal expansion.

Trimming took 4 bases from V and 3 from J; bases not matched to a gene: 7. Germline V lookup: CDR1 SGHAT, CDR2 FQNNGV. The CDR3 length is 16 residues. The repertoire was sequenced with immunoSEQ multiplex PCR; TCRdb's copy has only in-frame clones and lacks some. The sample lists about 79,000 clones, roughly 89% occurring once. This TCR derives from an adult with an advanced solid tumor such as melanoma, head and neck, liver or kidney cancer. The genes are TRBV11-2 and TRBJ2-2; TRBD2 matches at 8 bases. Sequencing used CD4+ or CD8+ T cells sorted from blood, obtained in a trial of the OX40 agonist ivuxolimab. The CDR3 DNA sequence: TGTGCCAGCAGCTCCACCGGGACTAGATACACCGGGGAGCTGTTTTTT. This gives the protein CASSSTGTRYTGELFF.